The 29 T cell receptor beta chains below all came from one sample that was sequenced in a study of CD8 T cells in Susac syndrome. Random hexamers were used to reverse transcribe an amount of 0.5 to 1 ug RNA. TCRdb re-derived calls from the immunoSEQ multiplex PCR reads in MiXCR, one entry per CDR3 protein. The table has 95,000 to 150,000 distinct CDR3 sequences, roughly 95% seen once. The sample was CD4+ T cells from PBMCs. These receptor sequences come from a human donor with Susac syndrome.

V and J are TRBV4-3 and TRBJ1-5; D gene uncertain. The V gene lost 5 bases and the J gene lost 2 bases, with 10 bases spanning the gap. Germline V gene sequence: CDR1 LGHNA, CDR2 YSLEER. The CDR3 covers 14 residues. The CDR3: CASSTESGNQPQHF. Here the CDR3 DNA reads TGCGCCAGCAGCACCGAATCGGGCAATCAGCCCCAGCATTTT.

The V and J genes are TRBV20-1 and TRBJ2-1, with 9 bases fitting TRBD1. The CDR3 has 13 amino acids. CDR1 is DFQATT, CDR2 SNEGSKA, per germline (reference sequence). V dropped 6 bases and J dropped 5; count of bases not matched to a gene: 5. CDR3 in DNA: TGCAGTGCCGACCGGGACAGGGACAATGAGCAGTTCTTC. Its translation is CSADRDRDNEQFF.

This clonotype showed up just once. The chain employs TRBV20-1 and TRBJ2-1, with unresolved D. Germline loops: CDR1 DFQATT, CDR2 SNEGSKA (reference sequence). The CDR3 is 11 residues long. Trimming pared 5 bases from V and 10 bases from J, leaving 12 bases between. This CDR3 is CSAEQEIEQFF. CDR3 DNA sequence: TGCAGTGCTGAACAAGAGATCGAGCAGTTCTTC.

The chain links TRBV20-1 to TRBJ2-1; TRBD1 aligns across 7 bases. This CDR3 is built from 11 residues. The germline V gene encodes CDR1 DFQATT and CDR2 SNEGSKA (reference sequence). Losses at the gene ends were 8 bases for V and 14 bases for J; bases not matched to a gene: 12. The CDR3 is CSTTGWVGEFF. In DNA form, the CDR3 reads TGCAGTACGACAGGGTGGGTAGGAGAGTTCTTC.

The rearrangement joins TRBV20-1 to TRBJ1-1; 9 nucleotides align to TRBD1. The CDR3 runs 14 residues. The junction had 9 bases not matched to a gene; V was cut back by 5 bases and J by 5 bases. The germline V gene has CDR1 DFQATT and CDR2 SNEGSKA (reference sequence). CDR3 in amino acids: CSAPRTGVGTEAFF. DNA of the CDR3: TGCAGTGCTCCTAGGACAGGGGTGGGGACTGAAGCTTTCTTT.

This chain joins TRBV29-1 and TRBJ2-1; 14 bases are shared with TRBD2. Germline V lookup: CDR1 SQVTM, CDR2 ANQGSEA. The CDR3 loop spans 14 amino acids. V was pared by 3 bases and J by 6 bases, with 1 base of the junction left unmatched. CDR3 region: CSVEGTSGSNEQFF. In DNA, the CDR3 is TGCAGCGTTGAGGGGACTAGCGGGAGCAATGAGCAGTTCTTC.

The J gene is TRBJ2-7, the V gene TRBV28; 7 nucleotides line up with TRBD1. This CDR3 comprises 15 residues. J lost 4 bases, V lost 5 bases, and 11 bases had no gene match. In germline, CDR1 is MDHEN, CDR2 SYDVKM. For the CDR3, the DNA is TGTGCCAGCAGTCCTCCGACAGGGAATTCTTACGAGCAGTACTTC. This sequence encodes CASSPPTGNSYEQYF.

The rearrangement joins TRBV30 to TRBJ1-2, with D possibly matching TRBD1 (5 bases). Per germline, CDR1 GTSNPN and CDR2 SVGIG (reference sequence). V shed 0 bases and J shed 8 bases, with 13 bases lying between them. This CDR3 contains 13 residues. CDR3: CAWSVPAGLGYTF. In nucleotides, the CDR3 is TGTGCCTGGAGTGTCCCGGCAGGGCTAGGCTACACCTTC.

CDR3 coding DNA: TGTGCCAGCAGCAAGGAGGCGCGATGGGAGACCCAGTACTTC. Its translation: CASSKEARWETQYF. The chain employs TRBV28 and TRBJ2-5, with D maybe TRBD2 (5 bases). The CDR3 covers 14 residues. Per the germline V gene, CDR1 is MDHEN and CDR2 is SYDVKM. V was trimmed by 6 bases and J by 5 bases, leaving 16 bases between them.

This chain uses TRBV29-1 with TRBJ2-1; 11 positions agree with TRBD2. CDR1 and CDR2 (germline): SQVTM, ANQGSEA. V shed 6 bases, J shed 2 bases, and the junction held 18 bases outside the gene matches. The CDR3 loop spans 19 amino acids. The DNA of the CDR3 is TGCAGCGTGCCAAAGGATACGACTAGCGGGATCCGGACCTACAATGAGCAGTTCTTC. This encodes CSVPKDTTSGIRTYNEQFF.

V gene TRBV5-1 combines with J gene TRBJ2-1, with D tentatively TRBD2 (6 bases). Germline CDR1 SGHRS, CDR2 YFSETQ. Trimming removed 0 bases from V and 4 bases from J, with 14 bases in between. The CDR3 runs to 16 residues. The CDR3 coding sequence is TGCGCCAGCAGCTTGGGTGGGGCTAGCGAATACAATGAGCAGTTCTTC. Its protein is CASSLGGASEYNEQFF.

The chain carries TRBV25-1 and TRBJ2-5; D is perhaps TRBD1 or TRBD2 (6 bases each). The CDR3 has 16 residues. V was trimmed by 3 bases and J by 5 bases, leaving 19 bases between them. Germline V CDR1 and CDR2: MGHDK, SYGVNS. In nucleotides, the CDR3 is TGTGCCAGCAGTGATAGGGGTGCGAGGGGGAGGGAGACCCAGTACTTC. Encoded protein: CASSDRGARGRETQYF.

The rearrangement uses TRBV5-1 and TRBJ2-5; the D call may be TRBD1 or TRBD2 (5 bases each). V was cut by 0 bases and J by 1 base, with 13 bases left in between. The CDR3 extends over 16 amino acids. Germline V lookup: CDR1 SGHRS, CDR2 YFSETQ. The CDR3 reads CASSLGPRDGQETQYF. The CDR3 DNA sequence: TGCGCCAGCAGCTTGGGCCCCCGGGACGGCCAAGAGACCCAGTACTTC. Combining the CDR3 with reference TRBV5-1 and TRBJ2-5 gives the whole variable domain KAGVTQTPRYLIKTRGQQVTLSCSPISGHRSVSWYQQTPGQGLQFLFEYFSETQRNKGNFPGRFSGRQFSNSRSEMNVSTLELGDSALYLCASSLGPRDGQETQYFGPGTRLLVL.

This clonotype was observed a handful of times. The rearrangement uses TRBV6-5 and TRBJ2-4; 8 nucleotides line up with TRBD1. V lost 2 bases and J lost 5; bases outside the gene matches: 8. Looked up from germline, CDR1 is MNHEY and CDR2 is SVGAGI. This CDR3 comprises 16 residues. This CDR3 is CASSYGPGTGQNIQYF. CDR3 nucleotide sequence: TGTGCCAGCAGTTACGGCCCCGGGACAGGTCAAAACATTCAGTACTTC.

Comment on this clonotype: One end of the junction is discordant with germline, which a read error may explain. The rearrangement uses TRBV20-1 and TRBJ2-1, with 7 nucleotides matching TRBD2. This CDR3 region has 13 residues. CDR1 and CDR2 from the germline V gene are DFQATT and SNEGSKA (reference sequence). The CDR3 sequence: CSARDGVGGSRSF. In nucleotides, the CDR3 is TGCAGTGCTAGAGATGGGGTGGGCGGGAGTCGTTCCTTC.

The CDR3 DNA is TGTGCCTGGAAGGCGCAGACTCATAATGAAAAACTGTTTTTT. This translates into CAWKAQTHNEKLFF. The rearrangement uses TRBV30 and TRBJ1-4; no reliable D call. The CDR3 is 14 amino acids. Germline CDR1 reads GTSNPN; CDR2 reads SVGIG (reference sequence). V was cut by 4 bases and J by 4 bases, with 13 bases left in between.

This chain connects TRBV14 to TRBJ2-2; the match to TRBD1 covers 10 bases. CDR1 SGHDN and CDR2 FVKESK come from the germline V gene. The V gene end was trimmed by 4 bases and the J gene end by 4 bases; junction bases not matched to a gene: 0. The CDR3 sequence is 14 residues long. DNA for the CDR3: TGTGCCAGCAGCCGACAGGGGGCCACCGGGGAGCTGTTTTTT. Its translation is CASSRQGATGELFF.

This chain uses TRBV20-1 with TRBJ2-7; 9 positions agree with TRBD2. The CDR3 has 15 amino acids. Per the germline V gene, CDR1 is DFQATT and CDR2 is SNEGSKA (reference sequence). V shed 2 bases and J 0 bases; nucleotides not matched to a gene: 5. This chain's CDR3 is CSARKAGGSSYEQYF. As DNA, the CDR3 is TGCAGTGCTAGAAAAGCGGGAGGAAGCTCCTACGAGCAGTACTTC.

The chain is built from TRBV29-1 and TRBJ2-7, with TRBD2 matching over 10 bases. V trimming: 4 bases; J trimming: 6 bases; junction bases outside the gene matches: 6. CDR1 and CDR2 (germline): SQVTM, ANQGSEA. CDR3 length: 13 residues. Written as DNA, the CDR3 is TGCAGCGTTGTGCTAGCGGGAGAATCCGAGCAGTACTTC. Amino acid sequence: CSVVLAGESEQYF.

The CDR3 region has the DNA TGTGCCACCAGTGCGGGTTCCACAGGGGGTCCCTACAATGAGCAGTTCTTC. Translated: CATSAGSTGGPYNEQFF. The chain has TRBV24-1 and TRBJ2-1; TRBD1 agrees at 8 bases. J gave up 2 bases and V 5 bases, and 10 bases lay outside the gene matches. The CDR3 is made up of 17 amino acids. Germline lookup yields CDR1 KGHDR and CDR2 SFDVKD.

This sequence joins TRBV7-9 and TRBJ1-1; D is unclear. The germline gives CDR1 SEHNR, CDR2 FQNEAQ (reference sequence). V shed 5 bases and J shed 2 bases, with 15 bases lying between them. The CDR3 has 15 amino acids. In nucleotides, the CDR3 is TGTGCCAGCAGCCGTGAACTGGGCAGAAACACTGAAGCTTTCTTT. Translated, it gives CASSRELGRNTEAFF.

This sequence joins TRBV20-1 and TRBJ1-1; no clear D gene. Germline V lookup: CDR1 DFQATT, CDR2 SNEGSKA (reference sequence). This CDR3 region has 13 residues. V lost 6 bases to trimming and J lost 0 bases, with 11 bases between them. The CDR3, as DNA: TGCAGTGCCCATGAAGACTTGAACACTGAAGCTTTCTTT. Protein product: CSAHEDLNTEAFF.

This clonotype has just one count. The chain uses TRBV20-1 and TRBJ2-5; D may be TRBD1 (5 bases). The CDR3 contains 14 residues. The V end was cut by 3 bases, the J end by 4 bases, with 15 bases between. The germline CDR1 and CDR2 sequences are DFQATT and SNEGSKA (reference sequence). CDR3 protein: CSARVGVVAETQYF. In nucleotides, the CDR3 is TGCAGTGCTAGGGTAGGGGTGGTTGCAGAGACCCAGTACTTC.

The chain carries TRBV29-1 and TRBJ2-1; the D gene is possibly TRBD1 (6 bases). The V end lost 4 bases, the J end lost 2 bases, and 18 bases lay between the germline ends. Looked up from germline, CDR1 is SQVTM and CDR2 is ANQGSEA. This CDR3 is 16 amino acids long. The CDR3 coding sequence is TGCAGCGTTGGAGGTTCGACAGGTTCCACCTACAATGAGCAGTTCTTC. Encoded protein: CSVGGSTGSTYNEQFF.

The CDR3 DNA sequence: TGTGCCAGCAGTCAGACCGAGGGAGACAATCAGCCCCAGCATTTT. Translation gives CASSQTEGDNQPQHF. V usage is TRBV2 and J usage is TRBJ1-5; D unresolved. The V gene lost 5 bases and the J gene lost 3 bases, with 14 bases spanning the gap. The CDR3 is made up of 15 amino acids. Germline lookup yields CDR1 SNHLY and CDR2 FYNNEI.

The gene calls are TRBV9 and TRBJ1-2, with D possibly being TRBD1 (5 bases). CDR3 size: 11 residues. The germline V and J ends were trimmed by 4 bases and 8 bases, with 9 bases remaining between them. CDR1 is SGDLS and CDR2 is YYNGEE in the germline V gene. As DNA, the CDR3 is TGTGCCAGCAGCCGCGAGGGGGGCTACACCTTC. It codes for CASSREGGYTF.

The V call is TRBV20-1, the J call TRBJ2-7; no reliable D call. CDR1 and CDR2 (germline): DFQATT, SNEGSKA (reference sequence). V was shortened by 5 bases and J by 0 bases, with 8 bases between the two germline ends. The CDR3 runs 12 residues. The CDR3 coding sequence is TGCAGTGCTCCTGTCAGCTCCTACGAGCAGTACTTC. Translating it yields CSAPVSSYEQYF.

The chain links TRBV9 to TRBJ2-1, with TRBD1 as a possible D gene (5 bases). The CDR3 covers 14 residues. Germline loops: CDR1 SGDLS, CDR2 YYNGEE. Trimming left V 0 bases short and J 3 bases short, with 7 bases between. The CDR3 reads CASSVEGNYNEQFF. CDR3 sequence (DNA): TGTGCCAGCAGCGTAGAGGGGAACTACAATGAGCAGTTCTTC.

The chain couples TRBV5-7 to TRBJ2-7; 7 positions agree with TRBD2. Being an ORF, TRBV5-7 has a function that is uncertain. V gave up 8 bases and J gave up 0 bases; unmatched junction bases: 8. This CDR3 comprises 14 residues. CDR3 DNA: TGTGCCAGGGGAGGGTTGGGATTCTCCTACGAGCAGTACTTC. This encodes CARGGLGFSYEQYF.